Below are 15 T cell receptor beta chains sequenced from a single sample in a study of cytomegalovirus exposure and HLA in healthy donors. 13 Jbeta primers and 60 Vbeta primers were used for the PCR. Sequencing was performed with immunoSEQ multiplex PCR; in TCRdb, only in-frame clones are kept and a portion is missing. The sample lists over 50,000 clones, over 75% occurring once. The specimen was PBMCs. The receptors stem from a young man in good health and CMV-seronegative.

V is TRBV4-2 and J is TRBJ2-1; D might be TRBD2 (6 bases). The CDR3 runs 16 residues. Trimming cost V 1 base and J 5 bases, with 15 bases left between them. Germline V gives CDR1 LGHNA, CDR2 YNFKEQ. This CDR3 reads CASSQVRCGGNNEQFF. The CDR3 DNA is TGTGCCAGCAGCCAAGTGAGGTGTGGGGGGAACAATGAGCAGTTCTTC.

The rearrangement links TRBV4-1 to TRBJ2-7; maybe TRBD2 (6 bases). The CDR3 length is 12 residues. Trimming removed 5 bases at V and 6 bases at J, with 11 bases between. From germline, CDR1 is MGHRA and CDR2 YSYEKL. In DNA, the CDR3 is TGCGCCAGCAGCTCAACACTAGCCGAGCAGTACTTC. Amino acid sequence: CASSSTLAEQYF.

The chain couples TRBV29-1 to TRBJ2-1; a possible D gene is TRBD2 (5 bases). Trimming took off 8 bases at V and 7 bases at J, with 12 bases between the two ends. CDR3 length: 11 residues. Germline CDR1 reads SQVTM; CDR2 reads ANQGSEA. CDR3 DNA sequence: TGCAGCTTCCTGGGGAGAAATGAGCAGTTCTTC. Residues: CSFLGRNEQFF.

The J gene is TRBJ2-1, the V gene TRBV2; unclear D gene. The CDR3 length is 11 residues. Germline loops: CDR1 SNHLY, CDR2 FYNNEI. Between the trimmed V and J ends, which lost 6 bases and 6 bases, there was a span of 6 bases. The CDR3 region is CASRTGNEQFF. DNA for the CDR3: TGTGCCAGCAGAACCGGCAATGAGCAGTTCTTC.

The genes are TRBV27 and TRBJ2-7, with D possibly being TRBD1 (6 bases). Germline V gene lookup returns CDR1 MNHEY and CDR2 SMNVEV (reference sequence). CDR3 length equals 14 residues. Trimming removed 5 bases at V and 2 bases at J, with 13 bases between. CDR3 in amino acids: CASSPGTRAYEQYF. CDR3 DNA: TGTGCCAGCAGTCCCGGGACACGCGCCTACGAGCAGTACTTC.

The chain employs TRBV13 and TRBJ1-3; TRBD1 is a possible D gene (5 bases). CDR1 is PRHDT, CDR2 FYEKMQ, per germline (reference sequence). Trimming took off 2 bases at V and 0 bases at J, with 8 bases between the two ends. The CDR3 loop spans 15 amino acids. The chain's CDR3 is CASSLRQSSGNTIYF. The CDR3 nucleotides read TGTGCCAGCAGCTTACGACAGAGCTCTGGAAACACCATATATTTT.

The chain uses TRBV28 and TRBJ2-7; TRBD1 aligns across 8 bases. Germline assignment: CDR1 MDHEN and CDR2 SYDVKM. V lost 4 bases, J lost 3 bases, and 8 bases stayed unmatched. The CDR3 is 15 amino acids. The CDR3: CASSSSGTGGYEQYF. CDR3 DNA sequence: TGTGCCAGCAGTTCCTCCGGAACAGGGGGCTACGAGCAGTACTTC.

V gene TRBV15 combines with J gene TRBJ1-6; D uncertain. The V end lost 1 base, the J end lost 6 bases, and 7 bases lay between the germline ends. The CDR3 has 14 amino acids. Germline V lookup: CDR1 LNHNV, CDR2 YYDKDF (reference sequence). Here the CDR3 DNA reads TGTGCCACCAGCAGAGGGGCAGTTAATTCACCCCTCCACTTT. It specifies CATSRGAVNSPLHF.

This chain uses TRBV23-1 with TRBJ1-5; no definite D call. TRBV23-1 is labeled an ORF, and its function is uncertain. Trimming stripped 7 bases from V and 0 bases from J, with 19 bases between. The CDR3 contains 17 residues. The CDR3 loop reads CASTLLTDDSSNQPQHF. The CDR3 DNA sequence: TGCGCCAGCACCCTTCTGACTGACGATAGTAGCAATCAGCCCCAGCATTTT.

This rearrangement joins TRBV9 to TRBJ1-5, with D possibly TRBD1 on 5 matching bases. Trimming removed 3 bases from V and 8 bases from J, with 12 bases in between. Looked up from germline, CDR1 is SGDLS and CDR2 is YYNGEE. The CDR3 covers 13 residues. CDR3 sequence (DNA): TGTGCCAGCAGCGATATCCCGGGGGAGCCCCAGCATTTT. It translates to CASSDIPGEPQHF.

The V call is TRBV10-2, the J call TRBJ2-1; TRBD1 matches at 9 bases. Per the germline V gene, CDR1 is WSHSY and CDR2 is SAAADI. This CDR3 region has 14 residues. The V segment lost 8 bases and the J segment 3 bases; nucleotides outside the gene matches: 5. In DNA form, the CDR3 reads TGCGCCAGCTCACAGGGGGCAGACTACAATGAGCAGTTCTTC. Amino acid sequence: CASSQGADYNEQFF.

The rearrangement joins TRBV6-5 to TRBJ2-2, with 7 positions matching TRBD1. J gave up 2 bases and V 0 bases, and 3 bases lay outside the gene matches. This CDR3 is 16 amino acids long. Germline assignment: CDR1 MNHEY and CDR2 SVGAGI. CDR3 protein: CASSYSGQINTGELFF. DNA for the CDR3: TGTGCCAGCAGTTACTCGGGACAGATTAACACCGGGGAGCTGTTTTTT.

The chain links TRBV11-2 to TRBJ2-7; D not certain. Germline assignment: CDR1 SGHAT and CDR2 FQNNGV. The CDR3 has 13 residues. Trimming removed 5 bases at V and 7 bases at J, with 15 bases between. CDR3 sequence: CASSPEAYLEQYF. As DNA, the CDR3 is TGTGCCAGCAGCCCCGAAGCGTACTTAGAGCAGTACTTC.

The chain carries TRBV11-1 and TRBJ2-3; D unclear. This CDR3 contains 11 residues. CDR1 SGHAT and CDR2 FQDESV come from the germline V gene (reference sequence). Trimming shortened V by 7 bases and J by 0 bases, and 2 bases separated the two germline ends. The CDR3 DNA reads TGTGCCAGCACAAGCACAGATACGCAGTATTTT. Protein product: CASTSTDTQYF.

This sequence joins TRBV4-2 and TRBJ2-7; 7 bases align to TRBD1. This CDR3 contains 16 residues. The V gene's germline CDR1 is LGHNA and CDR2 YNFKEQ. Trimming at V came to 0 bases and at J to 7 bases, leaving 12 bases not matched to a gene. CDR3 nucleotide sequence: TGTGCCAGCAGCCAAGATTATGGGCAGTCCAGGGGGGAGCAGTACTTC. This sequence encodes CASSQDYGQSRGEQYF.